This passage covers 20 T cell receptor beta chains from one sample sequenced in a study of blood T cell repertoires in COVID-19. The assay was immunoSEQ multiplex PCR, and TCRdb's table has in-frame clones only and misses some. The data contain 200,000 to 250,000 clones, around 86% of them singletons. The source material was peripheral blood. The receptors stem from a man at least 80 years old with acute or convalescent COVID-19.

The chain has TRBV7-2 and TRBJ2-1; 10 bases are a match to TRBD2. V lost 1 base to trimming and J lost 8 bases; unmatched junction nucleotides: 14. CDR3 length: 18 amino acids. The V gene's germline CDR1 is SGHTA and CDR2 FQGNSA. DNA of the CDR3: TGTGCCAGCAGCTTAGTGGCGTCTAGCGGGAGTCTAGGGGATGAGCAGTTCTTC. Its translation: CASSLVASSGSLGDEQFF.

This rearrangement joins TRBV19 to TRBJ2-1, with 9 positions matching TRBD1. V gave up 10 bases and J gave up 5 bases; unmatched junction bases: 6. Per germline, CDR1 LNHDA and CDR2 SQIVND (reference sequence). The CDR3 spans 13 residues. CDR3 loop: CATGGQGDNEQFF. The CDR3 DNA is TGTGCCACCGGGGGACAGGGAGACAATGAGCAGTTCTTC.

The chain carries TRBV24-1 and TRBJ2-1; 8 bases match TRBD2. Germline-derived CDR1 and CDR2 are KGHDR and SFDVKD. The CDR3 runs 16 residues. V lost 9 bases and J lost 9; bases outside the gene matches: 18. The CDR3 sequence is CATSDLDGGGLGEQFF. In nucleotides, the CDR3 is TGTGCCACCTCTGATTTGGACGGGGGGGGATTGGGTGAGCAGTTCTTC.

The chain is built from TRBV29-1 and TRBJ2-1; 8 bases map to TRBD2. CDR3 length: 13 amino acids. V trimming: 4 bases; J trimming: 6 bases; junction bases outside the gene matches: 5. CDR1 and CDR2 from the germline V gene are SQVTM and ANQGSEA. CDR3 DNA: TGCAGCGTTGCCGGGACTAGGCGCAATGAGCAGTTCTTC. Amino acids: CSVAGTRRNEQFF.

V and J are TRBV24-1 and TRBJ2-3; 9 nucleotides align to TRBD1. Germline-derived CDR1 and CDR2 are KGHDR and SFDVKD. The CDR3 is 18 residues long. Unmatched junction bases numbered 8, after V lost 0 bases and J lost 2 bases. The CDR3 protein is CATSDLTGGPSITDTQYF. Here the CDR3 DNA reads TGTGCCACCAGTGATTTGACAGGGGGCCCCTCCATCACAGATACGCAGTATTTT.

The chain is built from TRBV27 and TRBJ1-2; D unclear. Germline V CDR1 and CDR2: MNHEY, SMNVEV (reference sequence). The CDR3 is 15 residues long. V shed 2 bases and J shed 7 bases, with 17 bases lying between them. As DNA, the CDR3 is TGTGCCAGCAGTTTAAATAGAGGAGGGTTAGGTGGCTACACCTTC. Protein sequence: CASSLNRGGLGGYTF.

In its sample, this clone was seen a few times. This CDR3 reads CASSSPGGEQFF. CDR3 DNA sequence: TGTGCCAGCAGTTCCCCGGGAGGTGAGCAGTTCTTC. This chain uses TRBV6-6 with TRBJ2-1; 7 nucleotides line up with TRBD2. CDR1 is MNHNY and CDR2 is SVGAGI in the germline V gene (reference sequence). CDR3 length: 12 amino acids. After removal of 4 bases from V and 9 bases from J, the junction contained 3 bases not matched to a gene.

The chain recombines TRBV5-6 with TRBJ2-4, with 10 bases aligning to TRBD2. This CDR3 is 18 amino acids long. The germline CDR1 and CDR2 sequences are SGHDT and YYEEEE. Unmatched junction bases numbered 10, after V lost 1 base and J lost 3 bases. CDR3 residues: CASSLKPGLAVYKNIQYF. DNA for the CDR3: TGTGCCAGCAGCTTGAAACCCGGACTAGCGGTATACAAAAACATTCAGTACTTC.

This sequence joins TRBV18 and TRBJ1-1, with no clear D. Germline assignment: CDR1 KGHSH and CDR2 LQKENI. The CDR3 has 13 residues. Trimming left V 6 bases short and J 0 bases short, with 8 bases between. The CDR3 DNA is TGTGCCAGCTCTCAGACTGTGAACACTGAAGCTTTCTTT. Its protein product is CASSQTVNTEAFF. The variable domain in full, completed from reference TRBV18 and TRBJ1-1, reads NAGVMQNPRHLVRRRGQEARLRCSPMKGHSHVYWYRQLPEEGLKFMVYLQKENIIDESGMPKERFSAEFPKEGPSILRIQQVVRGDSAAYFCASSQTVNTEAFFGQGTRLTVV.

The CDR3: CASSRSRGSTEAFF. CDR3 bases: TGTGCCAGCTCTAGGAGCAGGGGGAGTACTGAAGCTTTCTTT. V and J are TRBV18 and TRBJ1-1, with 7 bases fitting TRBD1. Germline CDR1 and CDR2: KGHSH and LQKENI. Trimming at V came to 6 bases and at J to 5 bases, leaving 9 bases not matched to a gene. CDR3 length: 14 residues.

The J gene is TRBJ1-2, the V gene TRBV6-5; TRBD1 aligns across 9 bases. Germline V gene sequence: CDR1 MNHEY, CDR2 SVGAGI. The CDR3 is 15 amino acids. After removal of 5 bases from V and 2 bases from J, the junction contained 6 bases not matched to a gene. CDR3 bases: TGTGCCAGCAGTCTTCAAGGGACAGGGAACTATGGCTACACCTTC. Its translation is CASSLQGTGNYGYTF.

The chain uses TRBV3-1 (or the pseudogene TRBV3-2) and TRBJ2-1; 11 positions match TRBD2. The ends lost 0 bases at V and 1 base at J; junction bases unmatched: 5. This CDR3 contains 18 residues. Germline V CDR1 and CDR2: LGHDT, YNNKEL (reference sequence). Here the CDR3 reads CASSQDQGLAESYNEQFF. CDR3 coding DNA: TGTGCCAGCAGCCAAGATCAGGGACTAGCGGAATCCTACAATGAGCAGTTCTTC.

This chain uses TRBV4-1 with TRBJ2-4; D remains ambiguous. This CDR3 comprises 17 residues. Germline CDR1 reads MGHRA; CDR2 reads YSYEKL. The V end was cut by 0 bases, the J end by 0 bases, with 12 bases between. The chain's CDR3 is CASSQDQLSVAKNIQYF. CDR3 sequence (DNA): TGCGCCAGCAGCCAAGATCAGTTAAGTGTAGCCAAAAACATTCAGTACTTC.

Remarks on this clone: At the DNA level, this CDR3 is encoded by other sequences in the same sample as well. The chain uses TRBV28 and TRBJ2-7; 10 bases agree with TRBD1. The CDR3 runs 14 residues. The V segment lost 4 bases and the J segment 2 bases; nucleotides outside the gene matches: 2. Germline V gene lookup returns CDR1 MDHEN and CDR2 SYDVKM. The DNA of the CDR3 is TGTGCCAGCAGTTCGGGACAGGGGCCCTACGAGCAGTACTTC. Protein product: CASSSGQGPYEQYF.

The chain couples TRBV10-3 to TRBJ2-1; 10 nucleotides match TRBD2. Germline V gene sequence: CDR1 ENHRY, CDR2 SYGVKD. CDR3 size: 13 residues. With V trimmed by 8 bases and J by 6 bases, 4 bases remained unmatched. The CDR3 here is CAIRQREGNEQFF. The CDR3 nucleotides are TGTGCCATCCGCCAGCGGGAGGGCAATGAGCAGTTCTTC.

This chain joins TRBV18 and TRBJ2-1, with D possibly matching TRBD2 (5 bases). Germline CDR1 is KGHSH and CDR2 is LQKENI. CDR3 length: 14 residues. Trimming cost V 4 bases and J 10 bases, with 17 bases left between them. CDR3 region: CASSQTKSIVEQFF. DNA for the CDR3: TGTGCCAGCTCACAGACTAAATCTATTGTCGAGCAGTTCTTC.

This clone was counted only a few times. The genes are TRBV2 and TRBJ2-1, with D perhaps TRBD2 (6 bases). V was clipped by 7 bases and J by 4 bases, with 17 bases between them. Germline-derived CDR1 and CDR2 are SNHLY and FYNNEI. The CDR3 is 15 amino acids. The CDR3 protein is CASKAEPGEYNEQFF. CDR3 in DNA: TGTGCCAGCAAAGCCGAGCCGGGAGAATACAATGAGCAGTTCTTC.

This chain connects TRBV7-6 to TRBJ2-2; TRBD2 might be the D (6 bases). The germline V gene encodes CDR1 SGHVS and CDR2 FNYEAQ. CDR3 length equals 15 residues. V was shortened by 3 bases and J by 6 bases, with 14 bases between the two germline ends. CDR3 protein: CASSLGGPPSGELFF. CDR3 nucleotide sequence: TGTGCCAGCAGCTTGGGAGGCCCCCCATCCGGGGAGCTGTTTTTT.

The rearrangement uses TRBV5-8 and TRBJ2-1; maybe TRBD1 (6 bases). CDR3 length: 15 amino acids. Per the germline V gene, CDR1 is SGHTS and CDR2 is YDEGEE. Trimming shortened V by 1 base and J by 5 bases, and 13 bases separated the two germline ends. The CDR3 sequence: CASSLLGTSDNEQFF. The CDR3 DNA is TGTGCCAGCAGCTTGTTAGGGACAAGCGACAATGAGCAGTTCTTC. Variable domain in full (rest from reference TRBV5-8 and TRBJ2-1): EAGVTQSPTHLIKTRGQQATLRCSPISGHTSVYWYQQALGLGLQFLLWYDEGEERNRGNFPPRFSGRQFPNYSSELNVNALELEDSALYLCASSLLGTSDNEQFFGPGTRLTVL.

There are a few counts of this clone. The V and J genes are TRBV5-1 and TRBJ1-6; 7 bases align to TRBD1. The V segment lost 5 bases and the J segment 0 bases; nucleotides outside the gene matches: 5. The CDR3 consists of 16 residues. The germline V gene has CDR1 SGHRS and CDR2 YFSETQ. CDR3 DNA: TGCGCCAGCAGGGACAGGCTAAGCTCCTATAATTCACCCCTCCACTTT. This gives the protein CASRDRLSSYNSPLHF.